This TCR beta chain was identified during a study of molecular identifiers for immune sequencing clone quantification. In regard to this clonotype: Its antigen is not known. A much larger clone lies a single base off, so this may be a read error.

With listed TCR primers and previously described methods, bulk TCR libraries were prepared. Via MiXCR, TCRdb re-called the PCR reads, giving one row per CDR3 protein. This table has more than 250,000 distinct CDR3 sequences, 20% to 25% appearing once. General observations from the study: About a million naive cells reportedly did not prevent detection of spiked Jurkat TCR RNA from one cell.

Sequenced: naive CD8+ T cells from blood, with Jurkat cell RNA spiked in. Regarding subset: FACS-sorted CD8+CD4-CCR7+CD45RA+ naive T cells. The clonotype originates from a human donor in good health. Some libraries in this study had Jurkat cell RNA spiked in.

The CDR3 bases are TGTGGCAGCAGTTGGACAACCACAGATACGCAGTATTTT. This sequence encodes CGSSWTTTDTQYF. V is TRBV6-5 and J is TRBJ2-3; tentatively, D is TRBD1 (5 bases). The CDR3 length is 13 residues. The germline gives CDR1 MNHEY, CDR2 SVGAGI.